The 9 T cell receptor beta chains given below trace back to one sample, sequenced in a study of T cell responses to AZD1222 COVID-19 vaccine. Generated by immunoSEQ multiplex PCR, the TCRdb table keeps only in-frame clones and is missing some. The table shows roughly 77,000 clones, with around 90% occurring only once. The material was peripheral blood, obtained 28 days after the second AZD1222 dose. These TCRs come from an adult who received the AZD1222 COVID-19 vaccine.

The chain employs TRBV28 and TRBJ2-3; D gene unclear. CDR1 and CDR2 from the germline V gene are MDHEN and SYDVKM. This CDR3 has 21 residues. Trimming took 5 bases from V and 0 from J, leaving 30 bases between them. CDR3 bases: TGTGCCAGCAGTCCCAGCGTGAGGAATTTGGTTTTAACACCTAGCACAGATACGCAGTATTTT. It translates to CASSPSVRNLVLTPSTDTQYF. Using reference TRBV28 and TRBJ2-3 for the parts outside the CDR3, the full variable domain is DVKVTQSSRYLVKRTGEKVFLECVQDMDHENMFWYRQDPGLGLRLIYFSYDVKMKEKGDIPEGYSVSREKKERFSLILESASTNQTSMYLCASSPSVRNLVLTPSTDTQYFGPGTRLTVL.

CDR3 DNA: TGCGCCAGCAGTGAAGTCCACGAGCAGTACTTC. Protein: CASSEVHEQYF. The genes are TRBV10-1 and TRBJ2-7, with D uncertain. CDR3 length equals 11 residues. V was clipped by 3 bases and J by 5 bases, with 5 bases between them. Germline CDR1 WNHNN, CDR2 SYGVQD (reference sequence).

The chain links TRBV7-2 to TRBJ1-2; D might be TRBD1 (5 bases). This CDR3 spans 17 amino acids. Trimming stripped 2 bases from V and 6 bases from J, with 22 bases between. Germline CDR1 reads SGHTA; CDR2 reads FQGNSA. The CDR3 nucleotides read TGTGCCAGCAGCTTACCCTGGAGAGGGCAGGGAGAGGATGGCTACACCTTC. It specifies CASSLPWRGQGEDGYTF.

V usage is TRBV7-2 and J usage is TRBJ1-5, with D unresolved. The ends were cut back, 1 base at V and 0 bases at J, with 10 bases in the middle. CDR1 and CDR2 (germline): SGHTA, FQGNSA. The CDR3 has 16 residues. CDR3 in DNA: TGTGCCAGCAGCTTAGACCGACTCCTTAGCAATCAGCCCCAGCATTTT. It translates to CASSLDRLLSNQPQHF.

This sequence joins TRBV2 and TRBJ2-5; perhaps TRBD1 as D (6 bases). The length of the CDR3 is 14 residues. Between the trimmed V and J ends, which lost 6 bases and 1 base, there was a span of 12 bases. The germline V gene encodes CDR1 SNHLY and CDR2 FYNNEI. CDR3 residues: CASRTNRVQETQYF. In DNA, the CDR3 is TGTGCCAGCAGAACGAACAGGGTCCAAGAGACCCAGTACTTC.

This chain's CDR3 is CATSQVRGRQYF. The CDR3 DNA sequence: TGTGCCACCTCTCAAGTTAGGGGCCGGCAGTACTTC. The rearrangement uses TRBV15 and TRBJ2-7; possibly TRBD1 for D (5 bases). V was shortened by 8 bases and J by 9 bases, with 17 bases between the two germline ends. Germline CDR1 reads LNHNV; CDR2 reads YYDKDF (reference sequence). The CDR3 is made up of 12 amino acids.

This clone came up once. The chain joins TRBV9 to TRBJ1-1; 9 bases are a match to TRBD1. J was trimmed by 1 base and V by 3 bases; bases with no gene match: 7. Germline lookup yields CDR1 SGDLS and CDR2 YYNGEE. The CDR3 length is 16 residues. CDR3 coding DNA: TGTGCCAGCAGCGCCCACAGGGGGCTAGGGAACACTGAAGCTTTCTTT. It encodes CASSAHRGLGNTEAFF.

CDR3 sequence (DNA): TGTGCCAGCAGCCCTTACAGGGGGCTTTTGGATACGCAGTATTTT. Translated: CASSPYRGLLDTQYF. The chain combines TRBV4-2 with TRBJ2-3, with TRBD1 matching over 9 bases. The V segment lost 4 bases and the J segment 6 bases; nucleotides outside the gene matches: 8. CDR3 size: 15 residues. CDR1 and CDR2 (germline): LGHNA, YNFKEQ.

This clone was counted between two and nine times. V gene TRBV7-8 combines with J gene TRBJ2-7; possibly TRBD1 for D (5 bases). Between the trimmed V and J ends, which lost 3 bases and 3 bases, there was a span of 15 bases. The CDR3 has 15 residues. The germline CDR1 and CDR2 sequences are SGHVS and FQNEAQ. In DNA, the CDR3 is TGTGCCAGCAGCTTCGCCCAGGGAAAAGGCTACGAGCAGTACTTC. Translating it yields CASSFAQGKGYEQYF.